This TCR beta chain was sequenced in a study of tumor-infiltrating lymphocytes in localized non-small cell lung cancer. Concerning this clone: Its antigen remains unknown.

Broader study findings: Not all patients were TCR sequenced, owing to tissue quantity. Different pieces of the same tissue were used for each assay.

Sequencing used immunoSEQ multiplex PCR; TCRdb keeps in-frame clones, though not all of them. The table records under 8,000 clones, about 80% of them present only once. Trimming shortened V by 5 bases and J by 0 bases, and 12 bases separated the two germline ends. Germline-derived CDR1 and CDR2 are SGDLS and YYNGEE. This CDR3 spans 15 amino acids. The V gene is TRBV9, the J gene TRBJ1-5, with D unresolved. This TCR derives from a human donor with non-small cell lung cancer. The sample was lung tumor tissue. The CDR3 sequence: CASSPDLYSNQPQHF. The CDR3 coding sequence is TGTGCCAGCAGTCCCGACTTATATAGCAATCAGCCCCAGCATTTT.